A selection of T cell receptor beta chains follows, all from one sample in a study of CD8 T cells in ankylosing spondylitis. TCRdb fed the 5' RACE reads into MiXCR, producing one record per CDR3 protein. Counted here are under 850,000 distinct CDR3 sequences, 19% occurring once; the ten biggest clones make up around a fifth. The sequenced sample was blood, either unsorted or a sorted T cell fraction (not recorded which). The origin of the receptors is a male donor with ankylosing spondylitis. CDR3s include the opening cysteine and the closing phenylalanine or tryptophan. The D gene is left open where the match is weak. For some rows the clone size is stated as once, few or many, or as a class when expanded; others skip it.

j_gene	d_gene	v_gene	abundance	CDR3nt	CDR3aa
TRBJ2-1	NA	TRBV27	NA	TGTGCCAGCAGTTATACAGGAGCCTACAATGAGCAGTTCTTC	CASSYTGAYNEQFF
TRBJ2-1	NA	TRBV2	NA	TGTGCTCTTTTACGGGAGAGCCCTTCCGGAGGATACAATGAGCAGTTCTTC	CALLRESPSGGYNEQFF
TRBJ1-1	NA	TRBV5-1	NA	TGCGCCAGCAGCTTGTGGGCCGACAACACTGAAGCTTTCTTT	CASSLWADNTEAFF
TRBJ2-7	NA	TRBV5-1	few	TGCGCCAGCAGCTTGCGGGCCAACACTGACGAGCAGTACTTC	CASSLRANTDEQYF
TRBJ2-7	NA	TRBV7-9	few	TGTGCCAGCAGCTCGGGAGAGAGGGAATACGAGCAGTACTTC	CASSSGEREYEQYF
TRBJ1-1	NA	TRBV12-3/TRBV12-4	NA	TGTGCCAGCAGTCCAGGGGACCTAGGCTGGACTGAAGCTTTCTTT	CASSPGDLGWTEAFF
TRBJ1-2	NA	TRBV12-3/TRBV12-4	NA	TGTGCCAGCAGTTTAGGGGAGAACAGGGTCTCTGGCTACACCTTC	CASSLGENRVSGYTF
TRBJ1-2	NA	TRBV29-1	few	TGCAGCGTTGAGGTTGCCGGACGCGGTAACTATGGCTACACCTTC	CSVEVAGRGNYGYTF
TRBJ2-3	TRBD2	TRBV6-1	NA	TGTGCCAGCAGTCGGACTAGCGGGGAATCAGATACGCAGTATTTT	CASSRTSGESDTQYF
TRBJ2-5	TRBD1	TRBV9	few	TGTGCCAGCAGCGGATTTGACAGGGGAGAGACCCAGTACTTC	CASSGFDRGETQYF
TRBJ2-3	NA	TRBV20-1	NA	TGCAGTGACACCACTGCCCGTGCCGTCCCCACAGATACGCAGTATTTT	CSDTTARAVPTDTQYF
TRBJ1-1	NA	TRBV3-1	few	TGTGCCAGCATCAACAGCCTAATGACCACTGAAGCTTTCTTT	CASINSLMTTEAFF
TRBJ2-4	NA	TRBV5-1	NA	TGCGCCAGCAGCCGGGGGGCAGGGATAGCCAAAAACATTCAGTACTTC	CASSRGAGIAKNIQYF
TRBJ2-1	NA	TRBV6-2/TRBV6-3	NA	TGTGCCAGCAGATCCTGGGCCGGGTACAATGAGCAGTTCTTC	CASRSWAGYNEQFF